The 25 T cell receptor beta chains listed next were all sequenced from one sample in a study of cytomegalovirus exposure and HLA in healthy donors. PCR amplification relied on 60 Vbeta primers (plus 13 Jbeta primers). Sequencing was performed with immunoSEQ multiplex PCR; in TCRdb, only in-frame clones are kept and a portion is missing. In the table there are some 110,000 clones, about three quarters of which are singletons. Sequencing was carried out using PBMCs. These receptors were taken from a middle-aged man in good health and CMV-seronegative.

The chain uses TRBV6-5 and TRBJ1-4; TRBD1 matches 11 bases. There are 15 residues in the CDR3. Germline-derived CDR1 and CDR2 are MNHEY and SVGAGI. The J segment lost 7 bases and the V segment lost 0 bases, leaving 1 base of the junction unmatched. CDR3 residues: CASSYSGQGGEKLFF. The CDR3, as DNA: TGTGCCAGCAGTTACTCGGGACAGGGGGGTGAAAAACTGTTTTTT.

The rearrangement links TRBV18 to TRBJ1-2; 8 bases are a match to TRBD1. V shed 4 bases and J 3 bases; nucleotides not matched to a gene: 7. The CDR3 consists of 15 residues. Germline CDR1 KGHSH, CDR2 LQKENI. The CDR3 DNA follows: TGTGCCAGCTCACTAGGACAGGGTCAAGACTATGGCTACACCTTC. It is translated as CASSLGQGQDYGYTF.

This clone was seen more than once but under ten times. V usage is TRBV9 and J usage is TRBJ1-2; D is undetermined. CDR1 is SGDLS and CDR2 is YYNGEE in the germline V gene. This CDR3 is built from 13 residues. V was cut by 5 bases and J by 4 bases, with 12 bases left in between. CDR3 amino acids: CASSSSGTYGYTF. CDR3 in DNA: TGTGCCAGCAGTTCCTCAGGCACCTATGGCTACACCTTC.

This clone was counted once. The V call is TRBV19, the J call TRBJ2-2; TRBD1 agrees at 12 bases. Looked up from germline, CDR1 is LNHDA and CDR2 is SQIVND (reference sequence). With 7 bases clipped from V and 1 base from J, the junction kept 13 bases outside the gene matches. The CDR3 contains 19 residues. CDR3 residues: CASKISGTGGDLNTGELFF. The CDR3 DNA sequence: TGTGCCAGTAAGATCTCCGGGACAGGGGGCGACTTGAACACCGGGGAGCTGTTTTTT.

The chain carries TRBV19 and TRBJ1-1; possible D gene TRBD1, 6 bases. The CDR3 is 13 residues long. In germline, CDR1 is LNHDA, CDR2 SQIVND (reference sequence). The V end was cut by 5 bases, the J end by 4 bases, with 11 bases between. CDR3 nucleotide sequence: TGTGCCAGTAGTTCACAGGGTTTCACTGAAGCTTTCTTT. This sequence encodes CASSSQGFTEAFF.

This clone is a singleton in its sample. This chain joins TRBV4-3 and TRBJ1-1; a weak D match, TRBD1 (6 bases). CDR1 is LGHNA, CDR2 YSLEER, per germline. The CDR3 sequence is 14 residues long. V dropped 1 base and J dropped 5 bases, with 11 bases sitting between them. Written as DNA, the CDR3 is TGCGCCAGCAGCCAAGGTTTAAGGGGGACTGAAGCTTTCTTT. It codes for CASSQGLRGTEAFF.

This rearrangement joins TRBV15 to TRBJ1-1; no clear D. CDR1 LNHNV and CDR2 YYDKDF come from the germline V gene (reference sequence). With 5 bases removed from V and 0 bases from J, the gap between germline ends came to 7 bases. CDR3 size: 13 residues. CDR3 protein: CATSPGMNTEAFF. In DNA form, the CDR3 reads TGTGCCACCAGCCCCGGTATGAACACTGAAGCTTTCTTT.

The chain recombines TRBV5-5 with TRBJ1-3, with D hard to call. V was clipped by 0 bases and J by 0 bases, with 7 bases between them. Germline V lookup: CDR1 SGHKS, CDR2 YYEKEE (reference sequence). The CDR3 covers 15 residues. The CDR3 coding sequence is TGTGCCAGCAGCTTGGACATTACCTCTGGAAACACCATATATTTT. It codes for CASSLDITSGNTIYF.

This CDR3 reads CASSLRGLRSSYNEQFF. The DNA for the CDR3 is TGTGCCAGCAGCTTACGCGGACTACGAAGCTCCTACAATGAGCAGTTCTTC. V gene TRBV7-6 combines with J gene TRBJ2-1; D perhaps matches TRBD2 (6 bases). The CDR3 has 17 amino acids. Trimming left V 2 bases short and J 0 bases short, with 14 bases between. Germline values: CDR1 SGHVS, CDR2 FNYEAQ.

In this sample, this clone turned up a few times. The DNA of the CDR3 is TGTGCCAGCATTCGGTCCCGGGGAGAGACCCAGTACTTC. This gives the protein CASIRSRGETQYF. J is TRBJ2-5 and V is TRBV2, with D maybe TRBD2 (5 bases). Trimming shortened V by 7 bases and J by 4 bases, and 13 bases separated the two germline ends. CDR3 length equals 13 residues. Germline CDR1 SNHLY, CDR2 FYNNEI. The variable domain in full, completed from reference TRBV2 and TRBJ2-5, reads EPEVTQTPSHQVTQMGQEVILRCVPISNHLYFYWYRQILGQKVEFLVSFYNNEISEKSEIFDDQFSVERPDGSNFTLKIRSTKLEDSAMYFCASIRSRGETQYFGPGTRLLVL.

The chain links TRBV27 to TRBJ1-2; D remains unclear. The CDR3 sequence is 15 residues long. Germline values: CDR1 MNHEY, CDR2 SMNVEV (reference sequence). V lost 2 bases, J lost 0 bases, and 10 bases lay in between. The CDR3 reads CASSLSAAPNYGYTF. The DNA for the CDR3 is TGTGCCAGCAGTTTAAGCGCCGCCCCTAACTATGGCTACACCTTC.

The chain's CDR3 is CASSGTGFSTGELFF. The CDR3 DNA sequence: TGCGCCAGCAGCGGGACAGGGTTTAGCACCGGGGAGCTGTTTTTT. V and J are TRBV5-1 and TRBJ2-2, with 9 bases aligning to TRBD1. The CDR3 spans 15 residues. J was trimmed by 4 bases and V by 4 bases; bases with no gene match: 5. From germline, CDR1 is SGHRS and CDR2 YFSETQ.

The CDR3 sequence is CASTLDRVAEAFF. CDR3 coding DNA: TGTGCCAGTACCTTAGACAGGGTCGCTGAAGCTTTCTTT. The rearrangement uses TRBV19 and TRBJ1-1; 7 nucleotides match TRBD1. The germline gives CDR1 LNHDA, CDR2 SQIVND (reference sequence). CDR3 size: 13 residues. V lost 7 bases, J lost 6 bases, and 8 bases stayed unmatched.

The gene calls are TRBV11-2 and TRBJ2-3, with 8 bases aligning to TRBD2. With V trimmed by 5 bases and J by 4 bases, 5 bases remained unmatched. CDR3 length equals 14 residues. From germline, CDR1 is SGHAT and CDR2 FQNNGV. In DNA form, the CDR3 reads TGTGCCAGCAGCCGGGGGGGCATTTCAGATACGCAGTATTTT. Translated: CASSRGGISDTQYF. Drawing the rest from reference TRBV11-2 and TRBJ2-3, the complete variable domain is EAGVAQSPRYKIIEKRQSVAFWCNPISGHATLYWYQQILGQGPKLLIQFQNNGVVDDSQLPKDRFSAERLKGVDSTLKIQPAKLEDSAVYLCASSRGGISDTQYFGPGTRLTVL.

The chain combines TRBV5-6 with TRBJ2-7; 7 nucleotides agree with TRBD1. The CDR3 runs to 14 residues. Germline CDR1 SGHDT, CDR2 YYEEEE. The V segment lost 5 bases and the J segment 1 base; nucleotides outside the gene matches: 6. CDR3 nucleotides: TGTGCCAGCAGTTGGACAGGACCGTCCTACGAGCAGTACTTC. Translated: CASSWTGPSYEQYF.

This chain uses TRBV19 with TRBJ2-2, with 9 nucleotides matching TRBD2. This CDR3 comprises 17 residues. Germline V gene data show CDR1 as LNHDA and CDR2 as SQIVND (reference sequence). V shed 9 bases and J 0 bases; nucleotides not matched to a gene: 11. Here the CDR3 DNA reads TGTGCCAGCAAACTAGCGGGCCCTCCCTCGAACACCGGGGAGCTGTTTTTT. Protein product: CASKLAGPPSNTGELFF.

This clone was detected only once. The chain combines TRBV4-1 with TRBJ2-3; perhaps TRBD1 as D (6 bases). V was trimmed by 4 bases and J by 8 bases, leaving 22 bases between them. Per the germline V gene, CDR1 is MGHRA and CDR2 is YSYEKL. This CDR3 region has 16 residues. This CDR3 is CASSPEVGPRGGTQYF. The CDR3 DNA follows: TGCGCCAGCAGCCCCGAAGTGGGACCACGAGGGGGTACGCAGTATTTT.

This chain links TRBV7-8 with TRBJ2-1; possible D gene TRBD2, 5 bases. CDR1 and CDR2 (germline): SGHVS, FQNEAQ. Trimming removed 5 bases at V and 6 bases at J, with 14 bases between. The length of the CDR3 is 14 residues. The CDR3 protein is CASSLSGLANEQFF. The CDR3 coding sequence is TGTGCCAGCAGCCTTTCGGGGTTGGCCAATGAGCAGTTCTTC.

J is TRBJ2-3 and V is TRBV5-8; D gene unclear. From germline, CDR1 is SGHTS and CDR2 YDEGEE. Trimming stripped 0 bases from V and 7 bases from J, with 12 bases between. The CDR3 is 14 amino acids. The CDR3 DNA reads as TGTGCCAGCAGCTTGGCCCCAGGAATATATACGCAGTATTTT. Protein product: CASSLAPGIYTQYF.

A single count supports this clone. This chain connects TRBV5-1 to TRBJ2-5; 8 bases are shared with TRBD1. The CDR3 consists of 14 residues. Losses at the gene ends were 8 bases for V and 4 bases for J; bases not matched to a gene: 10. Germline V CDR1 and CDR2: SGHRS, YFSETQ. The CDR3 DNA reads as TGCGCCAGTGGGACAGGAACAGGGATAGAGACCCAGTACTTC. Translating gives CASGTGTGIETQYF.

This chain connects TRBV28 to TRBJ2-7; a possible D gene is TRBD1 (5 bases). There are 18 residues in the CDR3. Trimming removed 0 bases from V and 1 base from J, with 19 bases in between. The germline V gene has CDR1 MDHEN and CDR2 SYDVKM. The CDR3 is CASSLWYTVREVSYEQYV. Written as DNA, the CDR3 is TGTGCCAGCAGTTTATGGTATACTGTCAGGGAAGTTTCCTACGAGCAGTACGTC.

The chain has TRBV4-1 and TRBJ1-6; D perhaps matches TRBD1 (6 bases). V was shortened by 0 bases and J by 7 bases, with 13 bases between the two germline ends. Germline CDR1 reads MGHRA; CDR2 reads YSYEKL. The CDR3 sequence is 16 residues long. The CDR3 nucleotides are TGCGCCAGCAGCCAAGAATGGGGGCGAATGAATTCACCCCTCCACTTT. It translates to CASSQEWGRMNSPLHF.

The rearrangement uses TRBV6-4 and TRBJ2-1, with D perhaps TRBD2 (5 bases). The CDR3 loop spans 15 amino acids. CDR1 and CDR2 (germline): MRHNA, SNTAGT. V gave up 2 bases and J gave up 3 bases, with 11 bases separating them. For the CDR3, the DNA is TGTGCCAGCAGTGACGAAGCGGCAGGCTACAATGAGCAGTTCTTC. It is translated as CASSDEAAGYNEQFF.

This chain uses TRBV6-5 with TRBJ1-2, with D uncertain. The CDR3 has 14 amino acids. Trimming removed 5 bases at V and 3 bases at J, with 13 bases between. CDR1 and CDR2 from the germline V gene are MNHEY and SVGAGI. The CDR3 coding sequence is TGTGCCAGCAGTCCCCTAGGGAGGGACTATGGCTACACCTTC. It encodes CASSPLGRDYGYTF.

This clone appeared once. Here the CDR3 DNA reads TGTGCCAGCAGGCAGGGAACGAGCACAGATACGCAGTATTTT. Protein product: CASRQGTSTDTQYF. The chain joins TRBV6-1 to TRBJ2-3; TRBD1 might be the D (5 bases). Trimming took off 6 bases at V and 0 bases at J, with 10 bases between the two ends. Germline values: CDR1 MNHNS, CDR2 SASEGT. The CDR3 runs 14 residues.